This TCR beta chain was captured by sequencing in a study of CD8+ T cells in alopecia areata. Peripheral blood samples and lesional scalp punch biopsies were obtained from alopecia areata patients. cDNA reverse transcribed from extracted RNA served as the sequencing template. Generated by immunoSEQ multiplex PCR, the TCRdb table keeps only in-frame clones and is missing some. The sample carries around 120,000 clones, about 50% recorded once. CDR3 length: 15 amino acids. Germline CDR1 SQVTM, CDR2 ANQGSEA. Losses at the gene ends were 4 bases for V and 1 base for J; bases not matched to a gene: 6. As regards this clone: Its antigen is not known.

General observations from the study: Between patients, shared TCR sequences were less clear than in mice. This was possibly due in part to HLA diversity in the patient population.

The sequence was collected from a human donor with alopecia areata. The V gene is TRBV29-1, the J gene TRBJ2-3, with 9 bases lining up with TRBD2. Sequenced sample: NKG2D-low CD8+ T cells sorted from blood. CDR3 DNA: TGCAGCGTTGTAGTGGTAGCGGGAGGCACAGATACGCAGTATTTT. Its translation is CSVVVVAGGTDTQYF.